A selection of T cell receptor beta chains follows, all from one sample in a study of regulatory T cells in long-lasting Graves disease. TCRdb ran MiXCR on the multiplex PCR reads and lists one entry per CDR3 protein. The data contain about half a million distinct CDR3 sequences, under 25% of them singletons. The material sequenced was peripheral blood mononuclear cells (PBMCs), taken when the disease was refractory, from a patient treated with antithyroid drugs. The source of these receptors is a female donor with Graves disease. The CDR3 runs from the conserved cysteine through the conserved F or W. D genes are given only for firm matches. A row's size may be missing; if present it is once, few, many or a size class.

v_gene	j_gene	abundance	d_gene	CDR3nt	CDR3aa
TRBV2	TRBJ1-4	many	TRBD1	TGTGCCAGCAGTGAGAGGCAGGGGGTAGGAGAAAAACTGTTTTTT	CASSERQGVGEKLFF
TRBV7-6	TRBJ1-1	-	-	TGTGCCAGCAGCCGCGGTTGGAACACTGAAGCTTTCTTT	CASSRGWNTEAFF
TRBV28	TRBJ2-4	many	TRBD1	TGTGCCAGCAGTATCCTTCAGGGGGCCGTACTAGAAAACATTCAGTACTTC	CASSILQGAVLENIQYF
TRBV18	TRBJ1-4	-	-	TGTGCCAGCTCACCAGCAAACAGGGTTGCTAATGAAAAACTGTTTTTT	CASSPANRVANEKLFF
TRBV20-1	TRBJ1-5	-	-	TGCAGTGCTAGAGATCCTACGATTGTTGCTTTTCAGCCCCAGCATTTT	CSARDPTIVAFQPQHF
TRBV30	TRBJ2-5	many	TRBD2	TGTGCCCTGGGGGGGGGTCTGAAAGAGACCCAGTACTTC	CALGGGLKETQYF
TRBV15	TRBJ1-6	-	-	TGTGCCACCAGCGACCTACCTGGGGGGGGTTCACCCCTCCACTTT	CATSDLPGGGSPLHF
TRBV29-1	TRBJ1-1	few	-	TGCAGCGCCTCCGAGGGGAACACTGAAGCTTTCTTT	CSASEGNTEAFF
TRBV20-1	TRBJ2-7	-	TRBD2	TGCAGTGCCCATCCCCCAGCGGGAATAACCGGGGGCGAGCAGTACTTC	CSAHPPAGITGGEQYF
TRBV6-1	TRBJ2-7	few	-	TGTGCCAGCACCTCGTTCTACGAGCAGTACTTC	CASTSFYEQYF
TRBV29-1	TRBJ1-2	-	-	TGCAGCGTTGAGCGGGTCCTCTATGGCTACACCTTC	CSVERVLYGYTF
TRBV5-4	TRBJ2-5	few	TRBD2	TGTGCCAGCAGCTTGGATGGGTTAGCGGGGACCCAGTACTTC	CASSLDGLAGTQYF
TRBV7-2	TRBJ1-5	-	-	TGTGCCAGCAGCTTAGTCAGGGGTCAGCCCCAGCATTTT	CASSLVRGQPQHF
TRBV9	TRBJ1-1	-	-	TGTGCCAGCAGCGTAGTAGGAGGGGGGGACATGAACACTGAAGCTTTCTTT	CASSVVGGGDMNTEAFF
TRBV6-1	TRBJ2-7	-	-	TGTGCCACTGCGGACGGAGCCTACGAGCAGTACTTC	CATADGAYEQYF
TRBV30	TRBJ1-2	many	-	TGTGCCTGGAGTGACCACTTCTATGGCTACACCTTC	CAWSDHFYGYTF
TRBV29-1	TRBJ1-2	-	-	TGCAGCTCTGGGGTCTCCGGGACGGTCTACACCTTC	CSSGVSGTVYTF
TRBV6-1	TRBJ2-7	few	TRBD1	TGTGCCAGCAGTGAAACCGGGACAGGCCAATACTTC	CASSETGTGQYF
TRBV7-6	TRBJ2-2	many	-	TGTGCCAGCAGCTCCCTCGGCGCGAACACCGGGGAGCTGTTTTTT	CASSSLGANTGELFF
TRBV7-8	TRBJ2-7	-	-	TGTGCCAGCAGCTTTGAGGGGGGCGACTACGAGCAGTACTTC	CASSFEGGDYEQYF
TRBV28	TRBJ1-1	-	-	TGTGCCAGCAGTTTTCGGGCCCCGGGAGGTACTGAAGCTTTCTTT	CASSFRAPGGTEAFF
TRBV3-1	TRBJ1-2	few	-	TGTGCCAGCAGCCTCGGCGGGGGCCATGGCTACACCTTC	CASSLGGGHGYTF
TRBV27	TRBJ1-5	many	-	TGTGCCAGCAGTTCACCACCGGACAGAAATAGCAATCAGCCCCAGCATTTT	CASSSPPDRNSNQPQHF
TRBV6-5	TRBJ1-2	many	-	TGTGCCAGCAGTTATGAGGGGGGCTACACCTTC	CASSYEGGYTF
TRBV7-9	TRBJ2-4	few	-	TGTGCCAGCAGCTTTGGGACACTTCAGTACTTC	CASSFGTLQYF
TRBV25-1	TRBJ1-1	-	TRBD1	TGTGCCAGCAGTGGGACAGGGGCGGGGGCTGAAGCTTTCTTT	CASSGTGAGAEAFF
TRBV12-3/TRBV12-4	TRBJ2-5	few	TRBD1	TGTGCCAGCACCAGGGACAGCCAAGAGACCCAGTACTTC	CASTRDSQETQYF
TRBV7-9	TRBJ2-6	-	-	TGTGCCAGCAGCTTTTCCCGCTCTGGGGCCAACGTCCTGACTTTC	CASSFSRSGANVLTF
TRBV28	TRBJ1-4	few	TRBD1	TGTGCCAGCAGTTTACAGGGGGCGCGCGAAAAACTGTTTTTT	CASSLQGAREKLFF
TRBV19	TRBJ1-4	few	-	TGTGCCAGTAGTATGTTGGCAGTCGATCAAAAACTGTTTTTT	CASSMLAVDQKLFF
TRBV25-1	TRBJ2-4	many	TRBD2	TGTGCCAGCAGTGAATCGGTGGGAGGGGTTAGAAACATTCAGTACTTC	CASSESVGGVRNIQYF
TRBV10-3	TRBJ2-3	few	TRBD2	TGTGCCATCAGTGAGTTCCGACTAGCGGGGGCGGCGGATACGCAGTATTTT	CAISEFRLAGAADTQYF
TRBV28	TRBJ1-2	many	-	TGTGCCAGCAGCAAAACAGGGTATAGTGGCTACACCTTC	CASSKTGYSGYTF
TRBV18	TRBJ2-7	-	-	TGTGCCAGCTCATCACAAAGACAGGACAGCTCCTACGAGCAGTACTTC	CASSSQRQDSSYEQYF
TRBV7-3	TRBJ2-6	many	-	TGTGCCAGCAGCCCGAGGGTGTCTGGGGCCAACGTCCTGACTTTC	CASSPRVSGANVLTF
TRBV29-1	TRBJ2-1	few	TRBD2	TGCAGCGTTGATCCCCCAGCGGGAGGGCCTCGCAATGAGCAGTTCTTC	CSVDPPAGGPRNEQFF
TRBV29-1	TRBJ2-2	-	-	TGCAGCGTTGGGGGACGGGCGAACACCGGGGAGCTGTTTTTT	CSVGGRANTGELFF
TRBV6-1	TRBJ2-7	few	-	TGTGCCAGCAGTCTTTCCGCTGAGGGGTCCTACGAGCAGTACTTC	CASSLSAEGSYEQYF
TRBV29-1	TRBJ2-1	few	-	TGCAGCGCGTGCGGACAGTCCTACAATGAGCAGTTCTTC	CSACGQSYNEQFF
TRBV11-2	TRBJ1-1	many	-	TGTGCCAGCAGCCGGCTGGGGGGTACGACTGAAGCTTTCTTT	CASSRLGGTTEAFF
TRBV5-6	TRBJ2-5	-	TRBD2	TGTGCCAGCAGCTTGGGGGCTAGCGGACACTTCCAAGAGACCCAGTACTTC	CASSLGASGHFQETQYF
TRBV7-2	TRBJ2-3	once	-	TGTGCCAGCAGCTTACCCCCGGGGGGCACAGATACGCAGTATTTT	CASSLPPGGTDTQYF
TRBV5-6	TRBJ1-2	-	TRBD1	TGTGCCAGCAGCCCGGGGCAGGGGGCGACCGACGCACGTGGCTACACCTTC	CASSPGQGATDARGYTF
TRBV7-2	TRBJ1-1	-	-	TGTGCCAGCAGCTTAGATAGGGCCCAGGGGACTGAAGCTTTCTTT	CASSLDRAQGTEAFF
TRBV28	TRBJ1-1	many	-	TGTGCCAGCAGTGTCAGAGGGATGAACACTGAAGCTTTCTTT	CASSVRGMNTEAFF
TRBV2	TRBJ1-1	many	-	TGTGCCAGCGCTTCCTTCATGAACACTGAAGCTTTCTTT	CASASFMNTEAFF
TRBV6-1	TRBJ1-2	few	-	TGTGCCAGCACCAAAGGGAGGGACTATGGCTACGCCTTC	CASTKGRDYGYAF
TRBV20-1	TRBJ2-7	few	-	TGCAGTGCTAGAGATCGGGACCCCTACGAGCAGTACTTC	CSARDRDPYEQYF
TRBV7-2	TRBJ2-5	few	-	TGTGCCAGCAGCCGACTAAAAGAGACCCAGTACTTC	CASSRLKETQYF
TRBV28	TRBJ1-2	many	-	TGTGCCAGCAGTTTTCTGAGAGGGAGAACGGATGGCTACACCTTC	CASSFLRGRTDGYTF
TRBV19	TRBJ2-2	few	TRBD1	TGTGCCAGTCAAAGGGACAGGGCGAACACCGGGGAGCTGTTTTTT	CASQRDRANTGELFF
TRBV4-1	TRBJ2-6	-	-	TGCGCCAGCAGCCAACCCATGCACAGGGCTGGGGCCAACGTCCTGACTTTC	CASSQPMHRAGANVLTF
TRBV9	TRBJ1-5	many	-	TGTGCCAGCAGCGTAGATTCGGGGGTCAATCAGCCCCAGCATTTT	CASSVDSGVNQPQHF
TRBV11-3	TRBJ2-7	few	TRBD2	TGTGCCAGCAGCTTACTCGGGACTAGAGACTACGAGCAGTACTTC	CASSLLGTRDYEQYF